The clone carrying this TCR beta chain was observed at least ten times. The CDR3 extends over 17 amino acids. With 3 bases clipped from V and 6 bases from J, the junction kept 11 bases outside the gene matches. This specimen comes from a study of T-cell reconstitution after alpha-beta-depleted transplantation in children. Unique molecular identifiers were used in preparing the TCRbeta library. TCRdb re-called the PCR reads with MiXCR, one entry per CDR3 protein. The sample contains a few hundred thousand distinct CDR3 sequences, more than 20% of which appear only once. This sequence was found in a female patient aged 2-9 years who had a stem cell transplant for congenital amegakaryocytic thrombocytopenia, so the T cells may come from the graft donor. The chain combines TRBV12-3 or TRBV12-4 with TRBJ2-3; 11 bases are shared with TRBD2. The sample was PBMCs, mostly from graft donor cells, taken 360 days after TCRalphabeta/CD19-depleted stem cell transplant. CDR3 DNA: TGTGCCAGCAGTTTTAGGGCTAGCGGGGGGCCCGGGGATACGCAGTATTTT. As protein: CASSFRASGGPGDTQYF.